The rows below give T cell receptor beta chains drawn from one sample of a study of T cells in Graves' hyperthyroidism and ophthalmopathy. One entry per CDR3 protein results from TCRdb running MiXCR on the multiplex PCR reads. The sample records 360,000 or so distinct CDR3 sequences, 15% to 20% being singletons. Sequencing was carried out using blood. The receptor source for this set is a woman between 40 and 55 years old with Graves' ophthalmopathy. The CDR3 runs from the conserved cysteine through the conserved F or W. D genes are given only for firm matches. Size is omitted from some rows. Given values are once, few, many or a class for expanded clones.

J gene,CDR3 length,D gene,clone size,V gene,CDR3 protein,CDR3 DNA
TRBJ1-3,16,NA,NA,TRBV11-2,CASSTRTGTGGNTIYF,TGTGCCAGCAGCACGCGAACCGGGACGGGGGGAAACACCATATATTTT
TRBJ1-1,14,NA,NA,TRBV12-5,CASGLGVFDTEAFF,TGTGCTAGTGGTTTGGGGGTTTTTGACACTGAAGCTTTCTTT
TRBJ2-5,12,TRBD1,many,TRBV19,CATGTGQETQYF,TGTGCCACCGGGACAGGACAAGAGACCCAGTACTTC
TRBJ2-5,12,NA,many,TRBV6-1,CASTGVIETQYF,TGTGCCAGCACCGGGGTAATAGAGACCCAGTACTTC
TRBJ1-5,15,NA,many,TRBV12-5,CASGLVLRDNQPQHF,TGTGCTAGTGGTTTGGTACTACGAGACAATCAGCCCCAGCATTTT
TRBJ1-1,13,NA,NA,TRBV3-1,CASSQVGRTEAFF,TGTGCCAGCAGCCAAGTAGGGAGAACTGAAGCTTTCTTT
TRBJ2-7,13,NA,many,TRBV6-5,CASSYTADYEQYF,TGTGCCAGCAGTTACACCGCAGATTACGAGCAGTACTTC
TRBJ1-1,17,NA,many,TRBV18,CASSSTPELADGTEAFF,TGTGCCAGCTCATCGACGCCGGAGTTAGCCGATGGCACTGAAGCTTTCTTT
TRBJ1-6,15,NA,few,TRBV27,CASSAIRTVNSPLHF,TGTGCCAGCAGTGCAATCCGGACAGTTAATTCACCCCTCCACTTT
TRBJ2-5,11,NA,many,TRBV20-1,CSARGGGTQYF,TGCAGTGCTAGGGGCGGCGGGACCCAGTACTTC
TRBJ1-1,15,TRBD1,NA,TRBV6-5,CASSYSVRGGTEAFF,TGTGCCAGCAGTTACTCGGTCAGGGGGGGGACTGAAGCTTTCTTT
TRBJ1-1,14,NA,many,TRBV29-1,CSVDAGLLNTEAFF,TGCAGCGTTGATGCCGGCCTCTTGAACACTGAAGCTTTCTTT
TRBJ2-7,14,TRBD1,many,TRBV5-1,CASSYTDRGNEQYF,TGCGCCAGCAGCTATACGGACAGGGGCAACGAGCAGTACTTC
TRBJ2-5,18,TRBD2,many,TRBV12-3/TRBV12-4,CASSLTRTSGMSQETQYF,TGTGCCAGCAGTTTAACCCGGACTAGCGGGATGTCACAAGAGACCCAGTACTTC
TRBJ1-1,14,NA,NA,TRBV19,CASTSTAVNTEAFF,TGTGCCAGTACTTCAACCGCAGTCAACACTGAAGCTTTCTTT
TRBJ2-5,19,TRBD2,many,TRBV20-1,CSAHADGLAGGPMRETQYF,TGCAGTGCCCACGCAGATGGACTAGCGGGAGGGCCGATGAGAGAGACCCAGTACTTC